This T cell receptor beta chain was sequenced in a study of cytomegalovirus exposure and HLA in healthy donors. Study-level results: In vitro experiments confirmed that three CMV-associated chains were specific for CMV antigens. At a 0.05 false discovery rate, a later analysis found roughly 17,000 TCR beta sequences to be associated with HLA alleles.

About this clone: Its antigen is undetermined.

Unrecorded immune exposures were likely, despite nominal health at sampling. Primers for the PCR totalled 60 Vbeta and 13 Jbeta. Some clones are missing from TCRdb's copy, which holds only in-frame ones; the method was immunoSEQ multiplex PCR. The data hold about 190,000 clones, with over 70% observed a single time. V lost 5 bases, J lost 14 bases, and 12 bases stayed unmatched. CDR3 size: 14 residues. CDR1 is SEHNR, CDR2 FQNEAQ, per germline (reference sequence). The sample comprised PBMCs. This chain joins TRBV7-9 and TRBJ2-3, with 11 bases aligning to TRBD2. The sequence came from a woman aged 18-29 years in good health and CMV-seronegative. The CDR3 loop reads CASSPWTSGSAPYF. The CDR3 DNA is TGTGCCAGCAGCCCCTGGACTAGCGGGTCTGCCCCGTATTTT.